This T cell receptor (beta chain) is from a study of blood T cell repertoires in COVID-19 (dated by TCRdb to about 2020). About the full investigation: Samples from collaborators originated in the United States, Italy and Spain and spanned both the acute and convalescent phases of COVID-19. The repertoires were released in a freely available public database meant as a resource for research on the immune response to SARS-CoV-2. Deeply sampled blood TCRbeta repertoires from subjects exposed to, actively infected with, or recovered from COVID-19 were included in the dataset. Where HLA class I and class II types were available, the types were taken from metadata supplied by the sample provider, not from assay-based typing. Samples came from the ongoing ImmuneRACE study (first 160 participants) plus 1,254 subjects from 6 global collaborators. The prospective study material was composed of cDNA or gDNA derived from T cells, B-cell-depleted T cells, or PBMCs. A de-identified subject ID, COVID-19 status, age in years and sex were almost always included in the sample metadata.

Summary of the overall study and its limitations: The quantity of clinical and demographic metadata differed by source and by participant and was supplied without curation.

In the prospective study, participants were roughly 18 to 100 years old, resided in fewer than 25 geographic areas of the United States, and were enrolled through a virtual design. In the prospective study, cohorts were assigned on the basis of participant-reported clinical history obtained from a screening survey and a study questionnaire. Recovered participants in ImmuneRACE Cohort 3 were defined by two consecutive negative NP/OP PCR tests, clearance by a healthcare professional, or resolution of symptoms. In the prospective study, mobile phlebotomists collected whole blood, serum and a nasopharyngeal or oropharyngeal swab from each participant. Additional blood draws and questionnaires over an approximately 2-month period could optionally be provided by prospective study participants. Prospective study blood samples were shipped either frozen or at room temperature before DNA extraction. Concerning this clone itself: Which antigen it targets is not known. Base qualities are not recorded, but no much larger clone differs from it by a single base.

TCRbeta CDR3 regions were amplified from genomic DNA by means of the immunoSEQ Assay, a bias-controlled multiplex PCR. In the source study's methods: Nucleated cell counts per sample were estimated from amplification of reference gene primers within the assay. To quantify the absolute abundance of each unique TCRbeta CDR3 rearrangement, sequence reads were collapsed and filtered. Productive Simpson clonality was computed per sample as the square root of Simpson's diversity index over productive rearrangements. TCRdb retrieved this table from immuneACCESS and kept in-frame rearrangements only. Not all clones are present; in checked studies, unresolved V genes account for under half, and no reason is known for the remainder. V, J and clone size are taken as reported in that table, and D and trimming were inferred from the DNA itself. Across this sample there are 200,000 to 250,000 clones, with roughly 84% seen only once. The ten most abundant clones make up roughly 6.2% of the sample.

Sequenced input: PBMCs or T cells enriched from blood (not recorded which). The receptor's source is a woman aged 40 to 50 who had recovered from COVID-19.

The nucleotide sequence reads as follows: TGTGCCAGCTCACCAGCGCAGGACACAGATACGCAGTATTTT. Translated, this gives CASSPAQDTDTQYF. Recombination connected TRBV18 to TRBJ2-3; the D gene remains uncertain. V is clipped by 2 bases and J by 2 bases, and the sequence between their germline boundaries is 8 bases long. The germline V gene provides CDR1 KGHSH and CDR2 LQKENI. From the cysteine through the phenylalanine, the CDR3 covers 14 amino acids. Just the 42-base CDR3 DNA is kept, in frame starting at base 1. Reference TRBV18 and TRBJ2-3 proteins supply the regions before and after the CDR3; the full variable domain is: NAGVMQNPRHLVRRRGQEARLRCSPMKGHSHVYWYRQLPEEGLKFMVYLQKENIIDESGMPKERFSAEFPKEGPSILRIQQVVRGDSAAYFCASSPAQDTDTQYFGPGTRLTVL.